This entry concerns a single TCR beta chain. The antigen is undetermined. The sample originates from a study of cytotoxic CD8 clonotypes in ibrutinib-treated CLL. On the study more broadly: The response samples were taken once patients had been treated for a median of roughly 12 months, range 6 to 36. Per sample, productive templates averaged roughly 230,000 and productive rearrangements averaged approximately 87,000. Study-wide findings and caveats: Clonality increased at ibrutinib response, then returned toward baseline at progression. Baseline values of clonality outstripped age-matched healthy donors and followed circulating CD8+ T-cell counts.

The germline CDR1 and CDR2 sequences are MDHEN and SYDVKM. CDR3 length: 15 residues. V was shortened by 5 bases and J by 5 bases, with 17 bases between the two germline ends. Assay: immunoSEQ multiplex PCR; the TCRdb copy retains only in-frame clones and omits some. The sample has about 50,000 clones, 57% seen once. This clonotype originated in a human donor with chronic lymphocytic leukemia. Material: PBMCs, obtained after 24 months of ibrutinib treatment. The chain combines TRBV28 with TRBJ2-3, with TRBD1 as a possible D gene (5 bases). CDR3 residues: CASSPSVGAGDTQYF. The CDR3 bases are TGTGCCAGCAGTCCCTCGGTTGGGGCTGGAGATACGCAGTATTTT.